This T cell receptor beta chain was captured in a study of blood T cell repertoires in COVID-19. At the level of the study: COVID-19 samples from acute and convalescent phases originated in the United States, Italy and Spain. Nucleic acid was either cDNA or gDNA, and it came from T cells, B-cell-depleted T cells, or PBMCs.

In the original analysis: How many nucleated cells were present was estimated from reference gene primer amplification. The repertoire was sequenced with immunoSEQ multiplex PCR; TCRdb's copy has only in-frame clones and lacks some. That table gives V, J and clone size, and the DNA gave D and trimming. This sample has about 47,000 clones, with about 90% found just once. J lost 1 base, V lost 4 bases, and 6 bases had no gene match. Germline CDR1 SGHKS, CDR2 YYEKEE (reference sequence). The CDR3 spans 15 residues. Material: peripheral blood. The receptor's source is a man aged 70-80 years with active COVID-19. This rearrangement joins TRBV5-5 to TRBJ1-2; 8 bases match TRBD1. CDR3 nucleotide sequence: TGTGCCAGCAGCCGCCGGACAGGGATTAACTATGGCTACACCTTC. Translating gives CASSRRTGINYGYTF.